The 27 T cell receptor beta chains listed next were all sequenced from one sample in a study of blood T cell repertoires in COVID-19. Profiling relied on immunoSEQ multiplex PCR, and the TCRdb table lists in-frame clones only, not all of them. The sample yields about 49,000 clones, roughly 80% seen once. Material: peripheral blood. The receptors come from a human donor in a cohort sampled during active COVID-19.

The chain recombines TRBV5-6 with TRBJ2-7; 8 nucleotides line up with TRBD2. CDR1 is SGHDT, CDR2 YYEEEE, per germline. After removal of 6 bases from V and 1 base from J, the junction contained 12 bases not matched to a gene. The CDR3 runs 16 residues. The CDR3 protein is CASTLDGGARSYEQYF. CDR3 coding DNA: TGTGCCAGCACACTAGACGGGGGGGCAAGATCCTACGAGCAGTACTTC.

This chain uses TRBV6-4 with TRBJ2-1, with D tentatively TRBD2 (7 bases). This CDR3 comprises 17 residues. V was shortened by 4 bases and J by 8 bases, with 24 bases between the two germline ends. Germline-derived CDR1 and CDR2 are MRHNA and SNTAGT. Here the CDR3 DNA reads TGTGCCAGCAGTGTCCACCCAAGGAGGGGGGGATACCATGAGCAGTTCTTC. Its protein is CASSVHPRRGGYHEQFF.

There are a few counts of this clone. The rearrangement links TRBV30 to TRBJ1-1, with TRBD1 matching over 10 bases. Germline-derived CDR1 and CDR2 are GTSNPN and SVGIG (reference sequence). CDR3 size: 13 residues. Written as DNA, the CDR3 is TGTACCGGGGACAGGGGAATGGGAACTGAAGCTTTCTTT. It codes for CTGDRGMGTEAFF.

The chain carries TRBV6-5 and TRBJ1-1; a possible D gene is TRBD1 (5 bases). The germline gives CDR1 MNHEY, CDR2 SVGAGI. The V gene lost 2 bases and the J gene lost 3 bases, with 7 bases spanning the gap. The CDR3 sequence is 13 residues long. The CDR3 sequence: CASSYQGYTEAFF. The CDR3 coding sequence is TGTGCCAGCAGTTACCAGGGATACACTGAAGCTTTCTTT.

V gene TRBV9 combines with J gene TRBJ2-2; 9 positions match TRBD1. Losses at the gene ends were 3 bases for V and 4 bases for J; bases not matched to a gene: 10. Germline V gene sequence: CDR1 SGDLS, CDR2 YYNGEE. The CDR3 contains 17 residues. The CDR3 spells CASSAETGGWSTGELFF. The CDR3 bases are TGTGCCAGCAGCGCAGAAACAGGGGGCTGGAGCACCGGGGAGCTGTTTTTT.

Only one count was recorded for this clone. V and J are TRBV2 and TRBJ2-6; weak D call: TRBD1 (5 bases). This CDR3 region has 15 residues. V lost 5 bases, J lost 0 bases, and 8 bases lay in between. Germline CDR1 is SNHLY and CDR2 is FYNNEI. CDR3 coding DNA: TGTGCCAGCAGTCAGGGTATCTCTGGGGCCAACGTCCTGACTTTC. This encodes CASSQGISGANVLTF.

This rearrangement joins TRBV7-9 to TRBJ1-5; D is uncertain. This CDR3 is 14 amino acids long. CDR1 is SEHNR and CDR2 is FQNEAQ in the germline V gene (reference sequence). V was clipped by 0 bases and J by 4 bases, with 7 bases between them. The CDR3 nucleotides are TGTGCCAGCAGCTTAGCCGGAGGTAATCAGCCCCAGCATTTT. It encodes CASSLAGGNQPQHF.

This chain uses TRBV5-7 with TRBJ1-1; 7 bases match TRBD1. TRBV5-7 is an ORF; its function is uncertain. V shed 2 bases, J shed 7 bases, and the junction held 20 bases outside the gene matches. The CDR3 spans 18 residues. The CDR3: CASSFVPGTATMGGEAFF. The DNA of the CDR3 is TGTGCCAGCAGCTTCGTCCCCGGGACAGCAACGATGGGTGGTGAAGCTTTCTTT.

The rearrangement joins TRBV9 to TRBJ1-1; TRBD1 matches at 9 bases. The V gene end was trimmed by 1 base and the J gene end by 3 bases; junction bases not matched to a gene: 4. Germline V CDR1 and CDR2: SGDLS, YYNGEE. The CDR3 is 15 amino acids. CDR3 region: CASSVTDRGYTEAFF. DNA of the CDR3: TGTGCCAGCAGCGTAACTGACAGGGGGTACACTGAAGCTTTCTTT.

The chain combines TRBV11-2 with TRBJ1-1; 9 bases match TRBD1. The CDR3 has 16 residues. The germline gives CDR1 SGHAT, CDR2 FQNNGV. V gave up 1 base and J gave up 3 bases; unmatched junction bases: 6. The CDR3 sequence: CASSLAGTGFYTEAFF. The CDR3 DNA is TGTGCCAGCAGCTTAGCGGGGACAGGGTTTTACACTGAAGCTTTCTTT.

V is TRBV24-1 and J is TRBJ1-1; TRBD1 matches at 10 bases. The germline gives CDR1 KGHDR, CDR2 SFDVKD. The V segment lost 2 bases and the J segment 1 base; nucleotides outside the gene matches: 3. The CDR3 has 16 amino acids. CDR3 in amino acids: CATSDSRTGGNTEAFF. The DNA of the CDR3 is TGTGCCACCAGTGATTCGCGGACAGGGGGGAACACTGAAGCTTTCTTT.

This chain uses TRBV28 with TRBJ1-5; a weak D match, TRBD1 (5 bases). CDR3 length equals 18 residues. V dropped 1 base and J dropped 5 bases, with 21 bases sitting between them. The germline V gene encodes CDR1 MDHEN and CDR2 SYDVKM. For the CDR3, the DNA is TGTGCCAGCAGTTTATCGCGGGGGTTGGGCTCGGTAGATCAGCCCCAGCATTTT. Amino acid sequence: CASSLSRGLGSVDQPQHF.

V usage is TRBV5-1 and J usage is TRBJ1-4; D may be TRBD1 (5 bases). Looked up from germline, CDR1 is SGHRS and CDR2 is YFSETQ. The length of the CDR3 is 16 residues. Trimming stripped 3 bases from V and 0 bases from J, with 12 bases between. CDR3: CASSSTVLATNEKLFF. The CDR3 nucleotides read TGCGCCAGCAGCTCGACAGTTCTCGCAACTAATGAAAAACTGTTTTTT.

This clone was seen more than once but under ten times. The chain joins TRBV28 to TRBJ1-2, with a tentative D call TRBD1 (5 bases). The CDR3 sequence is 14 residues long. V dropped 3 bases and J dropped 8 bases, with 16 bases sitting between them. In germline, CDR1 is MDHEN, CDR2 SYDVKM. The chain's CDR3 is CASSLVPGDLGYTF. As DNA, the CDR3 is TGTGCCAGCAGTTTGGTGCCGGGGGACTTGGGCTACACCTTC.

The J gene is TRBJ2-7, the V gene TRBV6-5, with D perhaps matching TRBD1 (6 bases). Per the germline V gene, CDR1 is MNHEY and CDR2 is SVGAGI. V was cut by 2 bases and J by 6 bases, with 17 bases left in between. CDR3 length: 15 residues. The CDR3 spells CASSYAAGEGGEQYF. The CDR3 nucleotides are TGTGCCAGCAGTTACGCGGCAGGGGAAGGGGGCGAGCAGTACTTC.

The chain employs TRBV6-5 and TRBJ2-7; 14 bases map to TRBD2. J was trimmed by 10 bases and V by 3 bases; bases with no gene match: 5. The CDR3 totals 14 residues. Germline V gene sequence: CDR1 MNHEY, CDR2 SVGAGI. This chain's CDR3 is CASSYGTSGGPQYF. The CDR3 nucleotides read TGTGCCAGCAGTTATGGGACTAGCGGGGGCCCACAGTACTTC.

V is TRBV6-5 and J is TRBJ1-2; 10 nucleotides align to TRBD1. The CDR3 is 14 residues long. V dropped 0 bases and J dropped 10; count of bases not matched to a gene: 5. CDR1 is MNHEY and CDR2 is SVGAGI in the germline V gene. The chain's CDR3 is CASSYSGTGEAYTF. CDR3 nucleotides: TGTGCCAGCAGTTACTCGGGGACAGGGGAGGCCTACACCTTC.

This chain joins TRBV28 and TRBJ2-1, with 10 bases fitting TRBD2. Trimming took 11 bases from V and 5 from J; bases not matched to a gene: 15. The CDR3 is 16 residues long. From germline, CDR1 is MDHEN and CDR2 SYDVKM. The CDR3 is CAARGQIAGGNNEQFF. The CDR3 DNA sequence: TGTGCCGCAAGGGGTCAAATAGCGGGGGGAAACAATGAGCAGTTCTTC.

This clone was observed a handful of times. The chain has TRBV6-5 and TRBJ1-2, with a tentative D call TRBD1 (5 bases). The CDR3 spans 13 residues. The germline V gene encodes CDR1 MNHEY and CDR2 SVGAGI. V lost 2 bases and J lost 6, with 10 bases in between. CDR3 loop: CASSYGQGDGYTF. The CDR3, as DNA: TGTGCCAGCAGTTACGGACAAGGAGATGGCTACACCTTC.

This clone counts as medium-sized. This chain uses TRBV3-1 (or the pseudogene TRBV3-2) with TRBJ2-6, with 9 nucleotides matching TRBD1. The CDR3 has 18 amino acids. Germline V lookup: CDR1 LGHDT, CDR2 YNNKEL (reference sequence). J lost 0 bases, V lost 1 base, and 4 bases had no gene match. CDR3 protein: CASSQGTGASSGANVLTF. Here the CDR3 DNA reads TGTGCCAGCAGCCAAGGGACAGGGGCCAGCTCTGGGGCCAACGTCCTGACTTTC.

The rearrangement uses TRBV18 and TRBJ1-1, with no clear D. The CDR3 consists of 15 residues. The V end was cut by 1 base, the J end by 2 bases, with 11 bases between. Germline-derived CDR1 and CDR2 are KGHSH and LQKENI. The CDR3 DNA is TGTGCCAGCTCACCACTAGGGAGGCAAAACACTGAAGCTTTCTTT. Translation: CASSPLGRQNTEAFF.

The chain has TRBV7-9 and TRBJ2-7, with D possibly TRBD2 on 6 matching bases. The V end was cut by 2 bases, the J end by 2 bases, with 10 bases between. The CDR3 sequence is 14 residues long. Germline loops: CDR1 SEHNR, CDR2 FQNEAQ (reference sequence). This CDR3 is CASSLLGGTYEQYF. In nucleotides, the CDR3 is TGTGCCAGCAGCTTATTAGGAGGGACCTACGAGCAGTACTTC. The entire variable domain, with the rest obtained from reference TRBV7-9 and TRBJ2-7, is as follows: DTGVSQNPRHKITKRGQNVTFRCDPISEHNRLYWYRQTLGQGPEFLTYFQNEAQLEKSRLLSDRFSAERPKGSFSTLEIQRTEQGDSAMYLCASSLLGGTYEQYFGPGTRLTVT.

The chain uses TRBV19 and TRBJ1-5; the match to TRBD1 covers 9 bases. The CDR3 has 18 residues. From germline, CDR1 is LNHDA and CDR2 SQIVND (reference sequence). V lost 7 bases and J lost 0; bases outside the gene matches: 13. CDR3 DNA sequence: TGTGCCAGTACCTCCGGGACAGGGTTTTGGGATAGCAATCAGCCCCAGCATTTT. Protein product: CASTSGTGFWDSNQPQHF.

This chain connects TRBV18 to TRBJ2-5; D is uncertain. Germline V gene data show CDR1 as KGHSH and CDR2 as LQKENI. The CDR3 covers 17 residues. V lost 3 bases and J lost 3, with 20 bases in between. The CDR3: CASSPALKSHAEETQYF. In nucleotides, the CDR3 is TGTGCCAGCTCACCTGCCCTGAAAAGCCACGCCGAAGAGACCCAGTACTTC.

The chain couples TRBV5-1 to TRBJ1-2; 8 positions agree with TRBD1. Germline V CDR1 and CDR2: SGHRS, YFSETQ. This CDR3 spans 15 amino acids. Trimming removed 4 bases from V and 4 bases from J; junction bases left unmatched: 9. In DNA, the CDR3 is TGCGCCAGCAGCCAACGACAGGGGACAGGCTATGGCTACACCTTC. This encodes CASSQRQGTGYGYTF.

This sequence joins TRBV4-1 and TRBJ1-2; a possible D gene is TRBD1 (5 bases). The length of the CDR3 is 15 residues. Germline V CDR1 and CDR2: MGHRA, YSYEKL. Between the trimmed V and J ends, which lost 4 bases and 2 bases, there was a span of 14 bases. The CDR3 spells CASSPVQVSNYGYTF. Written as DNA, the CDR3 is TGCGCCAGCAGCCCCGTACAGGTTTCCAACTATGGCTACACCTTC.

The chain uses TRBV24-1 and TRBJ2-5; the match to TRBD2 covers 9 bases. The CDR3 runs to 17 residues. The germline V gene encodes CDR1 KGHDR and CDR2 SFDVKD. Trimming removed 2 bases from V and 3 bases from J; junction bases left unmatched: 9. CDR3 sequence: CATSDWGLAGLEETQYF. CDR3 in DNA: TGTGCCACCAGTGATTGGGGGCTAGCGGGGCTCGAAGAGACCCAGTACTTC.